One and the same sample provided the 27 T cell receptor beta chains below, sequenced in a study of ipilimumab plus nivolumab after autologous stem cell transplantation. Only in-frame clones appear in the TCRdb table, and some are missing; sequencing was by immunoSEQ multiplex PCR. The repertoire holds roughly 16,000 clones, roughly 80% seen once, with 35% to 40% in the top ten. This sample comprised PBMCs, obtained in a trial of ipilimumab plus nivolumab as post-transplant consolidation. Receptor source: a male donor with diffuse large B-cell lymphoma.

The chain has TRBV27 and TRBJ2-3; D is undetermined. V shed 2 bases and J shed 6 bases, with 9 bases lying between them. This CDR3 comprises 13 residues. Germline CDR1 is MNHEY and CDR2 is SMNVEV (reference sequence). The CDR3 DNA reads as TGTGCCAGCAGTTTAAGGAGACGCGATACGCAGTATTTT. Protein product: CASSLRRRDTQYF.

The chain joins TRBV5-1 to TRBJ2-3, with D perhaps TRBD1 (5 bases). V dropped 2 bases and J dropped 2 bases, with 9 bases sitting between them. CDR1 and CDR2 (germline): SGHRS, YFSETQ. The CDR3 spans 14 residues. The CDR3, as DNA: TGCGCCAGCAGCTTAGGGGTGAACACAGATACGCAGTATTTT. This encodes CASSLGVNTDTQYF.

J is TRBJ2-1 and V is TRBV29-1, with no clear D. The CDR3 is 13 residues long. The V end was cut by 6 bases, the J end by 6 bases, with 15 bases between. From germline, CDR1 is SQVTM and CDR2 ANQGSEA. For the CDR3, the DNA is TGCAGCGTCCCCTGGGGTACAGTCAATGAGCAGTTCTTC. Its protein is CSVPWGTVNEQFF.

This clone was seen just once. V gene TRBV11-3 combines with J gene TRBJ2-7; 7 nucleotides agree with TRBD2. The CDR3 contains 14 residues. CDR1 and CDR2 (germline): SGHNT, YENEEA. The V segment lost 2 bases and the J segment 2 bases; nucleotides outside the gene matches: 3. Here the CDR3 DNA reads TGTGCCAGCAGCTTAAGGGCGGGGGCCTACGAGCAGTACTTC. Encoded protein: CASSLRAGAYEQYF.

V usage is TRBV19 and J usage is TRBJ2-5, with a tentative D call TRBD1 (5 bases). With the DNA end fitting TRBJ2-7 better, the J assignment may be wrong. This CDR3 has 15 residues. Germline CDR1 reads LNHDA; CDR2 reads SQIVND (reference sequence). The CDR3, as DNA: TGTGCCAGTAGTATTGGGGCGGCAGCCCCCTACGAGCAGTACTTC. Protein sequence: CASSIGAAAPYEQYF.

The rearrangement joins TRBV2 to TRBJ2-7, with 7 positions matching TRBD2. Germline V gene sequence: CDR1 SNHLY, CDR2 FYNNEI. Unmatched junction bases numbered 10, after V lost 0 bases and J lost 2 bases. The CDR3 loop spans 17 amino acids. The CDR3 protein is CASSEARWRESPYEQYF. DNA for the CDR3: TGTGCCAGCAGTGAAGCGCGGTGGCGGGAGAGTCCCTACGAGCAGTACTTC. Supplemented by reference TRBV2 and TRBJ2-7, the full variable domain reads EPEVTQTPSHQVTQMGQEVILRCVPISNHLYFYWYRQILGQKVEFLVSFYNNEISEKSEIFDDQFSVERPDGSNFTLKIRSTKLEDSAMYFCASSEARWRESPYEQYFGPGTRLTVT.

The chain recombines TRBV7-2 with TRBJ1-1; D unresolved. The CDR3 runs to 13 residues. Germline CDR1 SGHTA, CDR2 FQGNSA. The germline V and J ends were trimmed by 0 bases and 7 bases, with 9 bases remaining between them. The CDR3 sequence: CASSLATRSEAFF. The CDR3 nucleotides are TGTGCCAGCAGCTTAGCGACCAGGAGTGAAGCTTTCTTT.

J is TRBJ2-4 and V is TRBV7-2; TRBD1 agrees at 8 bases. Germline values: CDR1 SGHTA, CDR2 FQGNSA. V lost 4 bases, J lost 7 bases, and 3 bases stayed unmatched. This CDR3 contains 13 residues. The CDR3 here is CASSYDRGNIQYF. DNA for the CDR3: TGTGCCAGCAGCTATGACAGGGGTAACATTCAGTACTTC.

The chain uses TRBV5-5 and TRBJ1-1, with D possibly matching TRBD1 (6 bases). With 5 bases removed from V and 1 base from J, the gap between germline ends came to 12 bases. The length of the CDR3 is 14 residues. Per germline, CDR1 SGHKS and CDR2 YYEKEE (reference sequence). CDR3 coding DNA: TGTGCCAGCAGTAGGGGGAGAGGGAACACTGAAGCTTTCTTT. Amino acid sequence: CASSRGRGNTEAFF.

The J gene is TRBJ2-4, the V gene TRBV5-6; 7 bases fit TRBD2. The CDR3 runs to 14 residues. V gave up 2 bases and J gave up 7 bases; unmatched junction bases: 6. CDR1 SGHDT and CDR2 YYEEEE come from the germline V gene. In DNA form, the CDR3 reads TGTGCCAGCAGCTTAACAGGACTAGGCAACATTCAGTACTTC. This encodes CASSLTGLGNIQYF.

This clone has just a few counts. Distinct nucleotide sequences in the sample also encode this CDR3. The CDR3 DNA sequence: TGTGCCAGCAGCCCCCGGGGCCCAGATACGCAGTATTTT. Translating gives CASSPRGPDTQYF. This chain connects TRBV7-9 to TRBJ2-3; the D gene could be TRBD1 or TRBD2 (5 bases each). The V gene lost 5 bases and the J gene lost 4 bases, with 10 bases spanning the gap. Germline V CDR1 and CDR2: SEHNR, FQNEAQ (reference sequence). The CDR3 spans 13 residues.

V and J are TRBV5-4 and TRBJ1-5; D gene uncertain. This CDR3 has 13 residues. V dropped 4 bases and J dropped 4 bases, with 9 bases sitting between them. Germline CDR1 SGHNT, CDR2 YYREEE (reference sequence). The CDR3 DNA reads as TGTGCCAGCAGCCGAGGGCCAAATCAGCCCCAGCATTTT. This codes for CASSRGPNQPQHF.

In this sample, this clone turned up once. V is TRBV5-4 and J is TRBJ2-3; D is undetermined. The CDR3 loop spans 16 amino acids. Germline-derived CDR1 and CDR2 are SGHNT and YYREEE (reference sequence). The V gene lost 5 bases and the J gene lost 0 bases, with 16 bases spanning the gap. CDR3 sequence (DNA): TGTGCCAGCAGATCAGGCCGGGCAACTAGCACAGATACGCAGTATTTT. It codes for CASRSGRATSTDTQYF. The whole variable domain, filled in from reference TRBV5-4 and TRBJ2-3, reads ETGVTQSPTHLIKTRGQQVTLRCSSQSGHNTVSWYQQALGQGPQFIFQYYREEENGRGNFPPRFSGLQFPNYSSELNVNALELDDSALYLCASRSGRATSTDTQYFGPGTRLTVL.

This chain uses TRBV7-8 with TRBJ2-5, with D possibly TRBD2 on 6 matching bases. With the DNA end fitting TRBJ2-7 better, the J assignment may be wrong. This CDR3 has 14 residues. The germline V gene has CDR1 SGHVS and CDR2 FQNEAQ. The CDR3 loop reads CASSPRDSAYEQYF. CDR3 in DNA: TGTGCCAGCAGCCCTCGGGACTCGGCCTACGAGCAGTACTTC.

The chain uses TRBV10-3 and TRBJ2-7, with D uncertain. Germline CDR1 and CDR2: ENHRY and SYGVKD. Deletions cut 3 bases from V and 8 bases from J, with 14 bases between. The CDR3 totals 13 residues. In nucleotides, the CDR3 is TGTGCCATCAGTGATGACTTTCCGGACCAGCAGTACTTC. Its translation: CAISDDFPDQQYF.

The V gene is TRBV5-1, the J gene TRBJ1-1, with TRBD1 matching over 11 bases. Unmatched junction bases numbered 4, after V lost 0 bases and J lost 0 bases. The CDR3 loop spans 17 amino acids. Germline loops: CDR1 SGHRS, CDR2 YFSETQ. The CDR3 bases are TGCGCCAGCAGCTTGGGGACAGGGGGCGGTCTGAACACTGAAGCTTTCTTT. This sequence encodes CASSLGTGGGLNTEAFF.

The rearrangement joins TRBV6-5 to TRBJ2-1; D gene uncertain. The CDR3 length is 14 residues. V was shortened by 2 bases and J by 9 bases, with 14 bases between the two germline ends. Germline V CDR1 and CDR2: MNHEY, SVGAGI. CDR3 loop: CASSYEGPHSEQFF. The DNA for the CDR3 is TGTGCCAGCAGTTACGAAGGGCCTCACAGTGAGCAGTTCTTC.

V and J are TRBV5-1 and TRBJ2-3; D gene unclear. The germline V gene encodes CDR1 SGHRS and CDR2 YFSETQ. The CDR3 loop spans 15 amino acids. Deletions cut 0 bases from V and 5 bases from J, with 13 bases between. The CDR3 region is CASSLADGSLDTQYF. Written as DNA, the CDR3 is TGCGCCAGCAGCTTGGCCGATGGCAGCCTAGATACGCAGTATTTT. Supplemented by reference TRBV5-1 and TRBJ2-3, the full variable domain reads KAGVTQTPRYLIKTRGQQVTLSCSPISGHRSVSWYQQTPGQGLQFLFEYFSETQRNKGNFPGRFSGRQFSNSRSEMNVSTLELGDSALYLCASSLADGSLDTQYFGPGTRLTVL.

This chain connects TRBV11-2 to TRBJ2-7; D is possibly TRBD1 (5 bases). V lost 8 bases and J 3 bases, leaving 11 bases between the germline ends. Germline values: CDR1 SGHAT, CDR2 FQNNGV. The CDR3 runs to 12 residues. The CDR3 DNA is TGTGCCAGCCGTCGGCAGGGCTACGAGCAGTACTTC. Encoded protein: CASRRQGYEQYF.

The V and J genes are TRBV14 and TRBJ2-1, with TRBD1 identical over 7 bases. Germline V gene data show CDR1 as SGHDN and CDR2 as FVKESK. The ends lost 4 bases at V and 5 bases at J; junction bases unmatched: 8. This CDR3 is built from 15 residues. The CDR3 DNA sequence: TGTGCCAGCAGCCGCCTCGGACAGGAGAACAATGAGCAGTTCTTC. Its translation is CASSRLGQENNEQFF. Using reference TRBV14 and TRBJ2-1 for the parts outside the CDR3, the full variable domain is EAGVTQFPSHSVIEKGQTVTLRCDPISGHDNLYWYRRVMGKEIKFLLHFVKESKQDESGMPNNRFLAERTGGTYSTLKVQPAELEDSGVYFCASSRLGQENNEQFFGPGTRLTVL.

This chain uses TRBV4-1 with TRBJ1-4; TRBD1 is a possible D gene (5 bases). V gave up 5 bases and J gave up 2 bases, with 9 bases separating them. CDR3 size: 14 residues. The germline CDR1 and CDR2 sequences are MGHRA and YSYEKL. CDR3 sequence: CASSGGMTNEKLFF. CDR3 nucleotides: TGCGCCAGCAGCGGGGGAATGACTAATGAAAAACTGTTTTTT.

The CDR3, as DNA: TGTGCCAGCAGCTTAGCGCGCAACTATGGCTACACCTTC. This codes for CASSLARNYGYTF. The rearrangement uses TRBV7-6 and TRBJ1-2; D remains ambiguous. The CDR3 spans 13 residues. V was shortened by 0 bases and J by 2 bases, with 4 bases between the two germline ends. In germline, CDR1 is SGHVS, CDR2 FNYEAQ.

The V call is TRBV11-3, the J call TRBJ2-3, with D perhaps matching TRBD1 or TRBD2 (5 bases each). Trimming left V 5 bases short and J 4 bases short, with 10 bases between. CDR1 and CDR2 from the germline V gene are SGHNT and YENEEA. This CDR3 comprises 13 residues. CDR3 region: CASSEGLPDTQYF. Here the CDR3 DNA reads TGTGCCAGCAGCGAGGGGTTGCCAGATACGCAGTATTTT.

V gene TRBV18 combines with J gene TRBJ1-1, with TRBD1 as a possible D gene (6 bases). CDR1 KGHSH and CDR2 LQKENI come from the germline V gene. The CDR3 length is 15 residues. V lost 0 bases, J lost 5 bases, and 13 bases lay in between. DNA of the CDR3: TGTGCCAGCTCACCACCGGACAGAGGGATGACTGAAGCTTTCTTT. Translating gives CASSPPDRGMTEAFF. Variable domain in full (rest from reference TRBV18 and TRBJ1-1): NAGVMQNPRHLVRRRGQEARLRCSPMKGHSHVYWYRQLPEEGLKFMVYLQKENIIDESGMPKERFSAEFPKEGPSILRIQQVVRGDSAAYFCASSPPDRGMTEAFFGQGTRLTVV.

The rearrangement uses TRBV10-3 and TRBJ2-5, with TRBD1 identical over 11 bases. CDR3 length: 15 residues. Germline lookup yields CDR1 ENHRY and CDR2 SYGVKD. Trimming took 6 bases from V and 4 from J; bases not matched to a gene: 7. CDR3 sequence reads: CAISRTGGLGETQYF. The CDR3, as DNA: TGTGCCATCAGCCGGACAGGGGGCCTGGGAGAGACCCAGTACTTC.

The rearrangement links TRBV6-5 to TRBJ1-6; the D is unclear. Trimming removed 2 bases at V and 13 bases at J, with 9 bases between. This CDR3 spans 12 amino acids. The germline gives CDR1 MNHEY, CDR2 SVGAGI. The CDR3 nucleotides are TGTGCCAGCAGTTACGCCCGAGGGCCCCTCCACTTT. Translated: CASSYARGPLHF.

The chain uses TRBV9 and TRBJ2-7, with D possibly being TRBD1 or TRBD2 (6 bases each). The germline CDR1 and CDR2 sequences are SGDLS and YYNGEE. Trimming took off 4 bases at V and 3 bases at J, with 11 bases between the two ends. The CDR3 totals 13 residues. CDR3 nucleotide sequence: TGTGCCAGCAGCTCAGAGGGGGGCTACGAGCAGTACTTC. Amino acids: CASSSEGGYEQYF.